Listed below are T cell receptor beta chains from one sample, sequenced in a study of T cell responses to AZD1222 COVID-19 vaccine. TCRdb's table, derived via immunoSEQ multiplex PCR, lists solely in-frame clones and lacks some. The table lists some 95,000 clones, 65% to 90% of them singletons, with 6.3% in the top ten. Here the sequenced sample was peripheral blood, taken on day 0 of AZD1222 vaccination. Receptor source: an adult in good health. Each CDR3 is given with its conserved first and last residue.

V gene | CDR3 protein
TRBV12-3/TRBV12-4 | CASSARNTEAFF
TRBV29-1 | CSVGGLGIHEQYF
TRBV9 | CASSVGQGAPGELFF
TRBV3-1/TRBV3-2 | CASSLKSNSPLHF
TRBV5-4 | CASSPRGSEGPQHF
TRBV19 | CASSFGQGDGYTF
TRBV6-1 | CASSLSGSGGGELFF
TRBV7-2 | CASSLTETGENEKLFF
TRBV11-2 | CASSLVLAGGPKTQYF
TRBV3-1/TRBV3-2 | CASSHPRRASGGGADTQYF
TRBV5-1 | CASSSSGQREEAFF
TRBV29-1 | CSGSSYNEQFF
TRBV6-5 | CASIKRKWSSYEQYF
TRBV19 | CASSIWALGDYGYTF
TRBV11-2 | CASSKDSNYGYTF
TRBV7-2 | CASSLGPIYEQYF
TRBV6-1 | CASSEHIRNQPQHF
TRBV2 | CASYSGRDSWEKLFF
TRBV30 | CAWSVLYTGELFF
TRBV29-1 | CSVRPGTVTDTQYF
TRBV5-5 | CASSPPLAPGTDTQYF
TRBV5-5 | CASSSTGLEVEKLFF
TRBV6-5 | CASSYSIGPPDKQFF
TRBV5-4 | CASSTSGGASNSPLHF
TRBV6-1 | CASSDRQGNTEAFF
TRBV19 | CASRGDQNTGELFF
TRBV21-1 | CASSRRQGKGANQPQHF
TRBV12-3/TRBV12-4 | CASNNAGPGYTF
TRBV6-8 | CASRRPGPMNTEAFF
TRBV19 | CASSESGTGIDTQYF
TRBV5-1 | CASSFGTVYEQYF
TRBV6-5 | CATEGTGGNTIYF
TRBV3-1/TRBV3-2 | CASSKGLVYSYEQYF
TRBV5-1 | CASSFQGTHTEAFF
TRBV5-1 | CASSPYGTGGDTGELFF
TRBV30 | CAWSNGEGTDTQYF
TRBV7-9 | CASSFPGQGWGEAFF
TRBV2 | CASVALDTQYF
TRBV5-5 | CASSRDDSPLHF
TRBV21-1 | CASSATGTVYGYTF
TRBV19 | CATRRDNTGELFF
TRBV24-1 | CATSDFADSNSPLHF
TRBV19 | CASEGGGRRKGEAFF
TRBV19 | CASSIAGTEAFF
TRBV9 | CASSVGTGTPAVETQYF
TRBV20-1 | CSAGSEETQYF
TRBV12-5 | CASGLVRTGNQPQHF
TRBV4-1 | CASRLVGAAVETQYF